This T cell receptor beta chain was sequenced in a study of Ad26.COV2.S vaccination and SARS-CoV-2 variants. Study context: It was the COV1001 Ad26.COV2.S trial arm that included the donor. Study results and caveats: Breadth, reportedly substantial, characterized the spike-specific CD8+ and CD4+ T cell responses after vaccination. Breadth and depth estimates from TCRs may understate total T cell responses.

This clone was recorded only once. Its specificity is unknown. TCRdb's copy holds only in-frame clones and misses some; the assay was immunoSEQ multiplex PCR. The table records about 350,000 clones, approximately 90% of them present only once. As for treatment: 19 received Ad26.COV2.S at low or high dose, single or two shots; roughly 5 received placebo; per-sample allocation not given. After the first vaccine or placebo injection, samples were drawn on day 63. Specimen: peripheral blood, collected in a trial of Ad26.COV2.S vaccine versus placebo. The TCR sequence derives from a person between 18 and 65 years old who received the Ad26.COV2.S COVID-19 vaccine or a placebo.

The CDR3 DNA is TGTGCCAGCAGCCCCTGGACAAGACGGGATTTCCCCCAGCATTTT. Translated, it gives CASSPWTRRDFPQHF. The genes are TRBV5-8 and TRBJ1-5; D is perhaps TRBD1 (5 bases). Deletions cut 4 bases from V and 10 bases from J, with 21 bases between. Per germline, CDR1 SGHTS and CDR2 YDEGEE. CDR3 length: 15 amino acids.